The next 3 T cell receptor beta chains were all read from a single sample in a study of neurological immune-mediated disorders. A single record per CDR3 protein comes from TCRdb applying MiXCR to the 5' RACE reads. The sample records roughly 50,000 distinct CDR3 sequences, roughly 13% being singletons. The sequenced sample consisted of PBMCs. These receptors were collected from a woman aged 55-70 years with HTLV-1-associated myelopathy (HAM/TSP).

This clonotype was seen repeatedly, ten times or more. The V and J genes are TRBV12-3 or TRBV12-4 and TRBJ2-5; 8 nucleotides align to TRBD2. The CDR3 length is 13 residues. With V trimmed by 4 bases and J by 5 bases, 3 bases remained unmatched. The CDR3 DNA is TGTGCCAGCAGTTATAGCGGGAAGGAGACCCAGTACTTC. As protein: CASSYSGKETQYF.

In this sample, this clonotype turned up many times. V gene TRBV7-2 combines with J gene TRBJ1-2; 8 bases map to TRBD1. Germline V lookup: CDR1 SGHTA, CDR2 FQGNSA. The CDR3 spans 14 residues. V gave up 3 bases and J gave up 7 bases; unmatched junction bases: 7. Here the CDR3 DNA reads TGTGCCAGCAGCTTGGGCAGGGGGCTTGGTGGCTACACCTTC. It yields the protein CASSLGRGLGGYTF.

This clonotype has ten or more counts. The chain combines TRBV6-5 with TRBJ2-3, with D perhaps matching TRBD1 (6 bases). CDR3 length equals 15 residues. Between the trimmed V and J ends, which lost 2 bases and 1 base, there was a span of 10 bases. CDR1 is MNHEY and CDR2 is SVGAGI in the germline V gene. Written as DNA, the CDR3 is TGTGCCAGCAGTTACGGGGCAGGGGGCACAGATACGCAGTATTTT. Translation gives CASSYGAGGTDTQYF.